Included here is one T cell receptor (beta chain) sequence, with context. The specificity of this receptor is unknown. The input lacks base qualities; no much larger clone sits a single base away. This entry comes from a study of blood T cell repertoires in COVID-19 (dated by TCRdb to about 2020). In the study overall: Samples covering the acute and convalescent phases of COVID-19 were provided by collaborators in the United States, Italy and Spain. The repertoires were made available in a free public database intended to serve as a resource for research on the immune response to SARS-CoV-2. The dataset comprised deeply sampled blood TCRbeta repertoires from subjects exposed to, actively infected with, or recovered from COVID-19. Where available, HLA class I and class II types were obtained from metadata supplied by the sample provider rather than from assay-based typing. The prospective study material was composed of cDNA or gDNA derived from T cells, B-cell-depleted T cells, or PBMCs. The samples were drawn from two sources: the first 160 participants of the ongoing ImmuneRACE study, and some 1,300 subjects contributed by 6 global collaborators. Sample metadata almost always included a de-identified subject ID, COVID-19 status, age in years and sex.

Taken from cysteine to phenylalanine, the CDR3 has 14 residues. The retained sequence is limited to the CDR3, 42 bases, with the frame set at the first base. The CDR1 and CDR2 encoded by the germline V gene are SNHLY and FYNNEI. V is pared back by 7 bases and J by 5 bases, with 14 bases lying between the germline termini. One collaborating source in Seattle enrolled patients during active infection and followed them longitudinally through the course of disease. Whole blood was collected in K2EDTA tubes by collaborating institutions according to the institutions' own protocols. For TCRbeta analysis, collaborators shipped samples as frozen whole blood, isolated PBMCs, or DNA extracted from either of those sample types. TCRbeta CDR3 regions were amplified from genomic DNA by means of the immunoSEQ Assay, a bias-controlled multiplex PCR. In the original analysis: Within the assay, amplification of reference gene primers was used to estimate how many nucleated cells each sample contained. To quantify the absolute abundance of each unique TCRbeta CDR3 rearrangement, sequence reads were collapsed and filtered. Productive Simpson clonality was computed per sample as the square root of Simpson's diversity index over productive rearrangements. TCRdb mirrors the immuneACCESS table, restricted to in-frame sequences. Some clones are absent from its copies; in checked studies, under half trace to an unresolved V gene, and the reason for the others is unknown. V and J calls and clone size are copied from that table; D and trimming were computed from the DNA. The sample table contains approximately 50,000 clones; only one count was recorded for over 75% of them. Jointly, the top ten make up approximately 26% of the sample.

Broad study findings and their caveats: The quantity of clinical and demographic metadata differed by source and by participant and was supplied without curation.

Recombination joined TRBV2 with TRBJ2-2; the D gene is possibly TRBD2, with 6 bases matching. Source material: peripheral blood. The receptor was derived from an elderly woman with COVID-19, enrolled during active disease. The CDR3 region: CASTAASVTGELFF. Read as DNA, the sequence is TGTGCCAGCACGGCGGCTAGCGTTACCGGGGAGCTGTTTTTT. With the portions outside the CDR3 filled from the reference TRBV2 and TRBJ2-2 genes, the complete variable region becomes EPEVTQTPSHQVTQMGQEVILRCVPISNHLYFYWYRQILGQKVEFLVSFYNNEISEKSEIFDDQFSVERPDGSNFTLKIRSTKLEDSAMYFCASTAASVTGELFFGEGSRLTVL.